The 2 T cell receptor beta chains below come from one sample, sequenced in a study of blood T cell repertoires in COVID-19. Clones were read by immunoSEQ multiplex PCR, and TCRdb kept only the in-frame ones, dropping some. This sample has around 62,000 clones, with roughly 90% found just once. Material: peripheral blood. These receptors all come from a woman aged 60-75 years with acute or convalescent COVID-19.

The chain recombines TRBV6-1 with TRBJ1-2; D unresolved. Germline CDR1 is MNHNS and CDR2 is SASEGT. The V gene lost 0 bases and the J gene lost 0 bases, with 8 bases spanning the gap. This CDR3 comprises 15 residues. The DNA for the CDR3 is TGTGCCAGCAGTGAAGCTCACAGAGCTAACTATGGCTACACCTTC. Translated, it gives CASSEAHRANYGYTF.

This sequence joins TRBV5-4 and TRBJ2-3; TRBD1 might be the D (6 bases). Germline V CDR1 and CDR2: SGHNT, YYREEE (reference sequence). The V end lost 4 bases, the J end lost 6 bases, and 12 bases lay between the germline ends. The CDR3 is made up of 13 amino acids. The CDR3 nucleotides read TGTGCCAGCAGCGACTGGGGGCAGGATACGCAGTATTTT. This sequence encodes CASSDWGQDTQYF.